This passage covers 27 T cell receptor beta chains from one sample sequenced in a study of cytomegalovirus exposure and HLA in healthy donors. PCR amplification relied on 60 Vbeta primers (plus 13 Jbeta primers). Assay: immunoSEQ multiplex PCR; the TCRdb copy retains only in-frame clones and omits some. Seen here are 200,000 to 250,000 clones, around 89% observed once, and the top ten hold around 1%. Sequenced material: PBMCs. All receptors come from a woman aged 18-29 years in good health and CMV-seronegative.

V gene TRBV10-1 combines with J gene TRBJ1-1; 7 bases match TRBD1. This CDR3 has 14 residues. Germline CDR1 and CDR2: WNHNN and SYGVQD (reference sequence). V lost 5 bases, J lost 3 bases, and 6 bases stayed unmatched. In nucleotides, the CDR3 is TGCGCCAGCAGTCGAGGGGGCGCGGACACTGAAGCTTTCTTT. Translated, it gives CASSRGGADTEAFF.

This clone was counted a single time. The chain carries TRBV4-3 and TRBJ1-1, with D tentatively TRBD1 (6 bases). Trimming removed 8 bases at V and 1 base at J, with 17 bases between. The CDR3 extends over 15 amino acids. The germline gives CDR1 LGHNA, CDR2 YSLEER. The CDR3 sequence is CASRPGNRENTEAFF. DNA of the CDR3: TGCGCCAGCCGTCCAGGGAACAGGGAGAACACTGAAGCTTTCTTT.

The V gene is TRBV2, the J gene TRBJ2-3, with 11 bases that match TRBD2. CDR3 size: 13 residues. Germline V lookup: CDR1 SNHLY, CDR2 FYNNEI. Trimming took 8 bases from V and 6 from J; bases not matched to a gene: 4. CDR3 protein: CASGRLAGDTQYF. CDR3 nucleotides: TGTGCCAGCGGTAGACTAGCGGGGGATACGCAGTATTTT.

The chain uses TRBV9 and TRBJ2-3, with 10 bases lining up with TRBD1. With V trimmed by 7 bases and J by 0 bases, 5 bases remained unmatched. This CDR3 has 15 residues. Germline V lookup: CDR1 SGDLS, CDR2 YYNGEE. The CDR3: CASSTGGFSTDTQYF. CDR3 bases: TGTGCCAGCTCGACAGGGGGCTTTAGCACAGATACGCAGTATTTT.

This rearrangement joins TRBV5-5 to TRBJ1-2; 7 bases map to TRBD1. Germline V CDR1 and CDR2: SGHKS, YYEKEE (reference sequence). Trimming at V came to 3 bases and at J to 8 bases, leaving 13 bases not matched to a gene. The CDR3 spans 15 residues. In DNA, the CDR3 is TGTGCCAGCAGCTCGGACCATAGGGGGCTAGGGGGCTACACCTTC. Its protein product is CASSSDHRGLGGYTF.

V is TRBV2 and J is TRBJ2-7; TRBD2 matches 7 bases. The germline V gene encodes CDR1 SNHLY and CDR2 FYNNEI. V lost 1 base, J lost 5 bases, and 2 bases stayed unmatched. CDR3 length: 13 residues. The CDR3 sequence is CASSEGLADEQYF. CDR3 bases: TGTGCCAGCAGTGAAGGGCTAGCGGACGAGCAGTACTTC.

The chain uses TRBV5-1 and TRBJ2-3; tentatively, D is TRBD1 (6 bases). The CDR3 is 17 amino acids. The V end lost 1 base, the J end lost 3 bases, and 18 bases lay between the germline ends. The germline V gene has CDR1 SGHRS and CDR2 YFSETQ. The CDR3 nucleotides read TGCGCCAGCAGCTTGTCGGCTTGGGCAGGGGAGACAGATACGCAGTATTTT. It encodes CASSLSAWAGETDTQYF.

The V gene is TRBV6-6, the J gene TRBJ2-5; D remains unclear. The CDR3 has 13 amino acids. Germline lookup yields CDR1 MNHNY and CDR2 SVGAGI (reference sequence). V lost 4 bases, J lost 7 bases, and 13 bases lay in between. The chain's CDR3 is CASSSGSSGTQYF. The CDR3 coding sequence is TGTGCCAGCAGTTCCGGCAGTTCAGGGACCCAGTACTTC.

This clone was seen a handful of times. J is TRBJ2-7 and V is TRBV7-2; D possibly corresponds to TRBD1 (5 bases). CDR3 size: 13 residues. CDR1 and CDR2 (germline): SGHTA, FQGNSA. V lost 5 bases, J lost 6 bases, and 14 bases lay in between. This chain's CDR3 is CASSPRLGAEQYF. In DNA form, the CDR3 reads TGTGCCAGCAGCCCCCGTCTAGGGGCCGAGCAGTACTTC.

The V call is TRBV7-2, the J call TRBJ1-6; D is unresolved. Trimming left V 4 bases short and J 10 bases short, with 14 bases between. The CDR3 loop spans 14 amino acids. Germline V gene lookup returns CDR1 SGHTA and CDR2 FQGNSA. The DNA of the CDR3 is TGTGCCAGCAGCTACGGGTGGAGTTCCTCACCCCTCCACTTT. Translated: CASSYGWSSSPLHF.

The genes are TRBV30 and TRBJ1-1; D gene unclear. Trimming left V 2 bases short and J 10 bases short, with 14 bases between. Germline-derived CDR1 and CDR2 are GTSNPN and SVGIG (reference sequence). The CDR3 sequence is 12 residues long. CDR3 nucleotide sequence: TGTGCCTGGAGTACCGCCGGAGCCGGAGCTTTCTTT. Its protein product is CAWSTAGAGAFF.

The J gene is TRBJ2-3, the V gene TRBV9; D might be TRBD2 (7 bases). This CDR3 is 15 amino acids long. The V gene's germline CDR1 is SGDLS and CDR2 YYNGEE. V was pared by 3 bases and J by 5 bases, with 16 bases between. CDR3: CASSDPGGAIDTQYF. The CDR3 DNA reads TGTGCCAGCAGCGATCCTGGGGGGGCGATAGATACGCAGTATTTT.

Only one count was recorded for this clone. The genes are TRBV29-1 and TRBJ2-3, with a possible D match to TRBD2 (5 bases). V was clipped by 4 bases and J by 1 base, with 9 bases between them. This CDR3 is 13 amino acids long. CDR1 is SQVTM, CDR2 ANQGSEA, per germline. The CDR3 region has the DNA TGCAGCGTTGTGCGGGTGGGCACAGATACGCAGTATTTT. Its translation: CSVVRVGTDTQYF.

The chain's CDR3 is CASSEGFRGRSSYEQYF. CDR3 DNA sequence: TGTGCCAGCAGTGAAGGTTTTAGGGGCCGATCCTCCTACGAGCAGTACTTC. The chain employs TRBV2 and TRBJ2-7, with TRBD1 as a possible D gene (5 bases). Trimming shortened V by 1 base and J by 0 bases, and 16 bases separated the two germline ends. The CDR3 runs to 17 residues. Germline loops: CDR1 SNHLY, CDR2 FYNNEI.

This rearrangement joins TRBV30 to TRBJ2-7, with 12 bases that match TRBD2. This CDR3 is 14 amino acids long. Trimming cost V 3 bases and J 6 bases; bases outside gene matches: 6. Germline CDR1 is GTSNPN and CDR2 is SVGIG (reference sequence). This CDR3 reads CAWSLAGGRREQYF. In DNA form, the CDR3 reads TGTGCCTGGAGCCTAGCGGGAGGGAGACGCGAGCAGTACTTC.

The genes are TRBV5-4 and TRBJ2-1; D gene unclear. The CDR3 covers 12 residues. CDR1 and CDR2 (germline): SGHNT, YYREEE (reference sequence). V was pared by 1 base and J by 5 bases, with 4 bases between. The CDR3 loop reads CASSLPDNEQFF. The CDR3 DNA is TGTGCCAGCAGCTTGCCTGACAATGAGCAGTTCTTC.

This chain connects TRBV10-3 to TRBJ2-5; D might be TRBD2 (5 bases). The CDR3 length is 13 residues. The germline CDR1 and CDR2 sequences are ENHRY and SYGVKD. V was pared by 4 bases and J by 1 base, with 7 bases between. The CDR3 coding sequence is TGTGCCATCAGTGGAGGGATCCAAGAGACCCAGTACTTC. Protein: CAISGGIQETQYF.

This clone was detected only once. J is TRBJ1-1 and V is TRBV6-5, with 8 nucleotides matching TRBD1. CDR1 and CDR2 (germline): MNHEY, SVGAGI. CDR3 size: 14 residues. With V trimmed by 6 bases and J by 2 bases, 5 bases remained unmatched. CDR3 bases: TGTGCCAGCAGCCGGGACAGGAGTAACACTGAAGCTTTCTTT. This encodes CASSRDRSNTEAFF.

This sequence joins TRBV27 and TRBJ1-5, with 7 bases aligning to TRBD1. The CDR3 loop spans 16 amino acids. V gave up 5 bases and J gave up 6 bases; unmatched junction bases: 13. Germline CDR1 MNHEY, CDR2 SMNVEV (reference sequence). CDR3 residues: CASSPDFGTEGQPQHF. CDR3 nucleotide sequence: TGTGCCAGCAGTCCCGATTTTGGGACAGAAGGTCAGCCCCAGCATTTT.

This clone showed up just once. The chain recombines TRBV11-2 with TRBJ2-1, with 7 bases aligning to TRBD1. The junction had 14 bases not matched to a gene; V was cut back by 4 bases and J by 8 bases. This CDR3 is built from 16 residues. CDR1 is SGHAT, CDR2 FQNNGV, per germline. Here the CDR3 reads CASSSLQGNPIDEQFF. CDR3 in DNA: TGTGCCAGCAGCTCCTTACAGGGGAACCCGATCGATGAGCAGTTCTTC.

The chain carries TRBV11-3 and TRBJ2-5, with 10 bases aligning to TRBD2. The CDR3 length is 16 residues. The V gene end was trimmed by 5 bases and the J gene end by 2 bases; junction bases not matched to a gene: 8. Germline assignment: CDR1 SGHNT and CDR2 YENEEA. The CDR3 loop is CASSPGLAEDQETQYF. The CDR3 bases are TGTGCCAGCAGCCCCGGACTAGCGGAAGATCAAGAGACCCAGTACTTC.

The chain has TRBV7-2 and TRBJ2-1; weak D call: TRBD2 (6 bases). Per the germline V gene, CDR1 is SGHTA and CDR2 is FQGNSA. The CDR3 totals 15 residues. Trimming removed 9 bases at V and 7 bases at J, with 22 bases between. This CDR3 is CASAFRDFSLNEQFF. The CDR3 region has the DNA TGTGCCAGTGCCTTCCGGGACTTTTCCCTTAATGAGCAGTTCTTC. Variable domain in full (rest from reference TRBV7-2 and TRBJ2-1): GAGVSQSPSNKVTEKGKDVELRCDPISGHTALYWYRQSLGQGLEFLIYFQGNSAPDKSGLPSDRFSAERTGGSVSTLTIQRTQQEDSAVYLCASAFRDFSLNEQFFGPGTRLTVL.

This clone was counted a single time. This chain connects TRBV11-2 to TRBJ2-7; tentatively, D is TRBD1 (6 bases). Trimming shortened V by 2 bases and J by 0 bases, and 11 bases separated the two germline ends. CDR1 is SGHAT and CDR2 is FQNNGV in the germline V gene. The length of the CDR3 is 15 residues. Written as DNA, the CDR3 is TGTGCCAGCAGCTTATCCCCGGACAGCTCCTACGAGCAGTACTTC. It specifies CASSLSPDSSYEQYF.

The rearrangement links TRBV2 to TRBJ2-7, with 9 bases identical to TRBD2. The CDR3 is made up of 17 amino acids. V trimming: 2 bases; J trimming: 5 bases; junction bases outside the gene matches: 13. The germline V gene encodes CDR1 SNHLY and CDR2 FYNNEI. The CDR3 here is CASSEIEASGIHDEQYF. The DNA of the CDR3 is TGTGCCAGCAGTGAAATCGAGGCTAGCGGGATACACGACGAGCAGTACTTC. The full variable domain, its missing parts supplied by reference TRBV2 and TRBJ2-7, is EPEVTQTPSHQVTQMGQEVILRCVPISNHLYFYWYRQILGQKVEFLVSFYNNEISEKSEIFDDQFSVERPDGSNFTLKIRSTKLEDSAMYFCASSEIEASGIHDEQYFGPGTRLTVT.

The V gene is TRBV29-1, the J gene TRBJ1-4, with D perhaps TRBD1 (6 bases). CDR1 and CDR2 from the germline V gene are SQVTM and ANQGSEA. Trimming removed 7 bases from V and 7 bases from J, with 25 bases in between. CDR3 size: 16 residues. In DNA, the CDR3 is TGCAGCGCCGAGGCTCTACAGGGAAGTGTTGGTGAAAAACTGTTTTTT. It translates to CSAEALQGSVGEKLFF.

The rearrangement joins TRBV7-9 to TRBJ2-5; the match to TRBD2 covers 13 bases. The assigned J gene may be wrong: the sequence end matches TRBJ2-7 better. The CDR3 consists of 15 residues. The germline CDR1 and CDR2 sequences are SEHNR and FQNEAQ (reference sequence). The CDR3 bases are TGTGCCAGCAGCTTCAGGACTAGCGGGAGATACGAGCAGTACTTC. It codes for CASSFRTSGRYEQYF.

The V and J genes are TRBV9 and TRBJ2-5; D might be TRBD2 (6 bases). V lost 4 bases and J 2 bases, leaving 12 bases between the germline ends. The V gene's germline CDR1 is SGDLS and CDR2 YYNGEE. There are 14 residues in the CDR3. The CDR3 loop reads CASSRMGTQETQYF. The CDR3 coding sequence is TGTGCCAGCAGCCGGATGGGGACTCAAGAGACCCAGTACTTC.